This TCR beta chain originates from a study of blood T cell repertoires in COVID-19. Study details: Whether acute or convalescent, the COVID-19 samples came from the United States, Italy and Spain.

This CDR3 has 15 residues. Germline V gene lookup returns CDR1 MNHEY and CDR2 SVGAGI. With 0 bases clipped from V and 0 bases from J, the junction kept 2 bases outside the gene matches. This table comes from immunoSEQ multiplex PCR, and its TCRdb copy is limited to in-frame clones, with some not included. The sample lists hundreds of thousands of clones, roughly 80% occurring once. Sequencing was done on a sample of peripheral blood. This rearrangement joins TRBV6-5 to TRBJ2-7; 7 nucleotides match TRBD1. The clonotype was recovered from a woman older than 75 with acute or convalescent COVID-19. The CDR3 nucleotides read TGTGCCAGCAGTTACTCGACAGGGAGCTCCTACGAGCAGTACTTC. It encodes CASSYSTGSSYEQYF.